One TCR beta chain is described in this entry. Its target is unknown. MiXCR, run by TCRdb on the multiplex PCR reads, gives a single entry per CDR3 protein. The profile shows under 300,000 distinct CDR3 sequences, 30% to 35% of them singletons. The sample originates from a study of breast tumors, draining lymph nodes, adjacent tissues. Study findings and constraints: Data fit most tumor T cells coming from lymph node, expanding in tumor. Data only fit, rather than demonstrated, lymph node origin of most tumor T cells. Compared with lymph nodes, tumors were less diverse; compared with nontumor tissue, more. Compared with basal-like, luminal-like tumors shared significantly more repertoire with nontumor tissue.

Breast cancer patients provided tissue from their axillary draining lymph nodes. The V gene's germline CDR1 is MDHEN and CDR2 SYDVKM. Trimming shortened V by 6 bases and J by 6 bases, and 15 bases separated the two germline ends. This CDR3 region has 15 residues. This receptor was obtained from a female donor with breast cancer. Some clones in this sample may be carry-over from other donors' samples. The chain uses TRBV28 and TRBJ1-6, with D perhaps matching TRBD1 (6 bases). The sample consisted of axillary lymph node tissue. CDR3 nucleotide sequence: TGTGCCAGCAGACCCCCGACAGGAGGTAATTCACCCCTCCACTTT. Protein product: CASRPPTGGNSPLHF.